The 32 T cell receptor beta chains below all came from one sample that was sequenced in a study of blood T cell repertoires in COVID-19. TCRdb's table, derived via immunoSEQ multiplex PCR, lists solely in-frame clones and lacks some. Here the sample spans over 120,000 clones, around 80% being singletons. Sequencing used PBMCs or T cells enriched from blood (not recorded which). These receptors originate from a woman aged 45-60 years who had recovered from COVID-19.

The genes are TRBV3-1 (or the pseudogene TRBV3-2) and TRBJ1-2; a weak D match, TRBD1 (5 bases). Germline V lookup: CDR1 LGHDT, CDR2 YNNKEL (reference sequence). Trimming shortened V by 0 bases and J by 4 bases, and 9 bases separated the two germline ends. This CDR3 contains 14 residues. In DNA, the CDR3 is TGTGCCAGCAGCCAAGATAGGACATCCTATGGCTACACCTTC. As protein: CASSQDRTSYGYTF.

The V and J genes are TRBV18 and TRBJ2-7; tentatively, D is TRBD2 (6 bases). Between the trimmed V and J ends, which lost 3 bases and 7 bases, there was a span of 25 bases. CDR3 length: 17 residues. Germline CDR1 KGHSH, CDR2 LQKENI. The CDR3 nucleotides are TGTGCCAGCTCACCTAGGGTTGATAGCGGTCCGTTGAAGGAGCAGTACTTC. The encoded protein is CASSPRVDSGPLKEQYF.

The genes are TRBV2 and TRBJ1-1; TRBD1 agrees at 7 bases. Germline values: CDR1 SNHLY, CDR2 FYNNEI. This CDR3 contains 15 residues. V dropped 4 bases and J dropped 3; count of bases not matched to a gene: 8. CDR3 amino acids: CASSGPLTGYTEAFF. The CDR3 bases are TGTGCCAGCAGTGGGCCCCTGACAGGGTACACTGAAGCTTTCTTT.

This chain joins TRBV29-1 and TRBJ2-1, with D tentatively TRBD1 (5 bases). CDR1 is SQVTM and CDR2 is ANQGSEA in the germline V gene. Trimming left V 3 bases short and J 7 bases short, with 13 bases between. The CDR3 totals 13 residues. DNA for the CDR3: TGCAGCGTTGATTCGCAGGGTAAGAATGAGCAGTTCTTC. It is translated as CSVDSQGKNEQFF.

This chain uses TRBV5-1 with TRBJ2-7; 7 bases align to TRBD1. The V and J ends lost 6 bases and 3 bases, in that order; junction bases with no gene match: 12. This CDR3 is built from 15 residues. Looked up from germline, CDR1 is SGHRS and CDR2 is YFSETQ. The CDR3 protein is CASTPGQAELYEQYF. The CDR3 DNA is TGCGCCAGCACCCCAGGACAGGCGGAACTCTACGAGCAGTACTTC.

The chain couples TRBV19 to TRBJ1-6; D not resolved. With 3 bases removed from V and 7 bases from J, the gap between germline ends came to 4 bases. Germline V gives CDR1 LNHDA, CDR2 SQIVND (reference sequence). The CDR3 is 12 amino acids. CDR3 bases: TGTGCCAGTAGTATTGTAAATTCACCCCTCCACTTT. This encodes CASSIVNSPLHF.

This rearrangement joins TRBV5-4 to TRBJ1-1; no firm D call. Trimming took off 3 bases at V and 8 bases at J, with 11 bases between the two ends. Looked up from germline, CDR1 is SGHNT and CDR2 is YYREEE (reference sequence). The CDR3 spans 12 residues. The CDR3 here is CASSSTKGEAFF. CDR3 bases: TGTGCCAGCAGCTCGACTAAAGGGGAAGCTTTCTTT.

The V gene is TRBV7-6, the J gene TRBJ1-1; 10 positions agree with TRBD1. V shed 1 base, J shed 4 bases, and the junction held 0 bases outside the gene matches. CDR1 SGHVS and CDR2 FNYEAQ come from the germline V gene. The CDR3 is made up of 14 amino acids. The CDR3 nucleotides are TGTGCCAGCAGCTTAGGACAGGGGGCCACTGAAGCTTTCTTT. Protein product: CASSLGQGATEAFF.

The V call is TRBV6-1, the J call TRBJ2-6, with 7 bases lining up with TRBD1. This CDR3 is 18 amino acids long. From germline, CDR1 is MNHNS and CDR2 SASEGT. With 4 bases clipped from V and 0 bases from J, the junction kept 9 bases outside the gene matches. As DNA, the CDR3 is TGTGCCAGCAGTGGGTATAGGGGGCTTGTCTCTGGGGCCAACGTCCTGACTTTC. It translates to CASSGYRGLVSGANVLTF.

The V and J genes are TRBV5-1 and TRBJ2-5; maybe TRBD1 (6 bases). Trimming left V 3 bases short and J 1 base short, with 13 bases between. The CDR3 runs 15 residues. The germline CDR1 and CDR2 sequences are SGHRS and YFSETQ. The CDR3 reads CASSSWTESQETQYF. The CDR3 nucleotides are TGCGCCAGCAGCTCATGGACAGAAAGCCAAGAGACCCAGTACTTC.

This sequence joins TRBV30 and TRBJ2-6; 10 bases fit TRBD2. The J segment lost 0 bases and the V segment lost 5 bases, leaving 7 bases of the junction unmatched. The CDR3 runs to 17 residues. Germline V gene data show CDR1 as GTSNPN and CDR2 as SVGIG (reference sequence). CDR3 sequence reads: CAWVAGGSASGANVLTF. The CDR3, as DNA: TGTGCCTGGGTAGCGGGGGGTTCGGCCTCTGGGGCCAACGTCCTGACTTTC.

V and J are TRBV11-3 and TRBJ2-3; D is unclear. The germline V gene has CDR1 SGHNT and CDR2 YENEEA. Trimming pared 1 base from V and 1 base from J, leaving 6 bases between. CDR3 size: 14 residues. The CDR3 reads CASSLARGTDTQYF. CDR3 bases: TGTGCCAGCAGCTTAGCCCGGGGCACAGATACGCAGTATTTT.

The chain links TRBV5-1 to TRBJ2-2; 11 nucleotides match TRBD2. Trimming removed 0 bases from V and 0 bases from J; junction bases left unmatched: 4. CDR3 length equals 18 residues. Germline CDR1 and CDR2: SGHRS and YFSETQ. The CDR3: CASSLGLAGTANTGELFF. CDR3 bases: TGCGCCAGCAGCTTGGGACTAGCGGGGACCGCGAACACCGGGGAGCTGTTTTTT.

This chain joins TRBV5-1 and TRBJ1-3; the match to TRBD1 covers 9 bases. The CDR3 extends over 18 amino acids. J was trimmed by 1 base and V by 0 bases; bases with no gene match: 8. Germline V gives CDR1 SGHRS, CDR2 YFSETQ. CDR3 DNA sequence: TGCGCCAGCAGCTTGGAGGGATTACAGGGGGCTTCTGGAAACACCATATATTTT. It encodes CASSLEGLQGASGNTIYF.

The gene calls are TRBV3-1 (or the pseudogene TRBV3-2) and TRBJ2-5; 14 bases are shared with TRBD2. V was clipped by 1 base and J by 5 bases; unmatched bases: 6. Per germline, CDR1 LGHDT and CDR2 YNNKEL (reference sequence). The CDR3 extends over 17 amino acids. The CDR3 region is CASSQATSGGASETQYF. In DNA, the CDR3 is TGTGCCAGCAGCCAAGCGACTAGCGGGGGGGCCTCGGAGACCCAGTACTTC.

The chain couples TRBV28 to TRBJ1-4; 9 positions agree with TRBD1. With 6 bases clipped from V and 7 bases from J, the junction kept 9 bases outside the gene matches. This CDR3 spans 15 amino acids. Per the germline V gene, CDR1 is MDHEN and CDR2 is SYDVKM. CDR3 nucleotides: TGTGCCAGCAGGGAATTGACAGGGGGAACTGAAAAACTGTTTTTT. This gives the protein CASRELTGGTEKLFF.

This clone was seen once. This chain links TRBV28 with TRBJ1-5; D may be TRBD1 (6 bases). The CDR3 covers 13 residues. Trimming stripped 6 bases from V and 5 bases from J, with 11 bases between. CDR1 MDHEN and CDR2 SYDVKM come from the germline V gene. CDR3 amino acids: CASRQGSDQPQHF. In DNA form, the CDR3 reads TGTGCCAGCAGACAGGGCTCAGATCAGCCCCAGCATTTT.

The gene calls are TRBV5-4 and TRBJ1-1; 9 nucleotides agree with TRBD1. The CDR3 extends over 15 amino acids. Looked up from germline, CDR1 is SGHNT and CDR2 is YYREEE (reference sequence). V lost 2 bases, J lost 5 bases, and 7 bases stayed unmatched. The CDR3 nucleotides are TGTGCCAGCAGCTTTCCGGGACAGGGTGGGACTGAAGCTTTCTTT. Its translation is CASSFPGQGGTEAFF. The variable domain in full, completed from reference TRBV5-4 and TRBJ1-1, reads ETGVTQSPTHLIKTRGQQVTLRCSSQSGHNTVSWYQQALGQGPQFIFQYYREEENGRGNFPPRFSGLQFPNYSSELNVNALELDDSALYLCASSFPGQGGTEAFFGQGTRLTVV.

The J gene is TRBJ1-5, the V gene TRBV30; no reliable D call. This CDR3 region has 13 residues. CDR1 is GTSNPN, CDR2 SVGIG, per germline (reference sequence). V lost 1 base and J 1 base, leaving 5 bases between the germline ends. CDR3 loop: CAWSEQSNQPQHF. The CDR3 bases are TGTGCCTGGAGTGAACAGAGCAATCAGCCCCAGCATTTT.

The chain uses TRBV7-2 and TRBJ2-5, with D maybe TRBD2 (6 bases). CDR3 length: 13 amino acids. With 1 base removed from V and 9 bases from J, the gap between germline ends came to 12 bases. Looked up from germline, CDR1 is SGHTA and CDR2 is FQGNSA. DNA of the CDR3: TGTGCCAGCAGCTTAGGTGTGGGGGGAGCCCAGTACTTC. It yields the protein CASSLGVGGAQYF.

This clone was seen only a few times. The chain recombines TRBV28 with TRBJ1-1, with D tentatively TRBD1 (5 bases). The CDR3 is 11 amino acids. Trimming took 2 bases from V and 8 from J, leaving 6 bases between them. Germline loops: CDR1 MDHEN, CDR2 SYDVKM. CDR3 coding DNA: TGTGCCAGCAGTTTAGGACACGAAGCTTTCTTT. Translating it yields CASSLGHEAFF. The variable domain in full, with the rest retrieved from reference TRBV28 and TRBJ1-1, is DVKVTQSSRYLVKRTGEKVFLECVQDMDHENMFWYRQDPGLGLRLIYFSYDVKMKEKGDIPEGYSVSREKKERFSLILESASTNQTSMYLCASSLGHEAFFGQGTRLTVV.

V usage is TRBV4-1 and J usage is TRBJ1-1; TRBD1 matches 9 bases. Germline trimming cut 3 bases from V and 2 bases from J; bases unmatched to any gene: 7. This CDR3 has 16 amino acids. Germline CDR1 MGHRA, CDR2 YSYEKL. CDR3 sequence: CASSHPRDRDNTEAFF. CDR3 coding DNA: TGCGCCAGCAGCCATCCCCGGGACAGGGATAACACTGAAGCTTTCTTT.

V and J are TRBV5-1 and TRBJ1-3; 9 nucleotides match TRBD1. This CDR3 comprises 15 residues. In germline, CDR1 is SGHRS, CDR2 YFSETQ. V trimming: 2 bases; J trimming: 3 bases; junction bases outside the gene matches: 3. In nucleotides, the CDR3 is TGCGCCAGCAGCTTACAGGGGGCATTTGGAAACACCATATATTTT. Amino acids: CASSLQGAFGNTIYF.

The genes are TRBV7-3 and TRBJ2-2; 7 bases map to TRBD1. The CDR3 sequence is 14 residues long. Germline CDR1 and CDR2: SGHTA and FQGTGA. J lost 4 bases, V lost 5 bases, and 4 bases had no gene match. The CDR3 sequence: CASSKQGFTGELFF. CDR3 coding DNA: TGTGCCAGCAGCAAACAGGGGTTCACCGGGGAGCTGTTTTTT.

This clone was seen just once. This CDR3 reads CASSYRGVTDTQYF. CDR3 nucleotides: TGTGCCAGCAGTTACAGGGGTGTCACAGATACGCAGTATTTT. V and J are TRBV2 and TRBJ2-3; 7 bases align to TRBD1. V trimming: 5 bases; J trimming: 2 bases; junction bases outside the gene matches: 4. CDR3 length: 14 residues. Germline CDR1 reads SNHLY; CDR2 reads FYNNEI.

This chain uses TRBV9 with TRBJ1-1; D remains unclear. CDR1 and CDR2 (germline): SGDLS, YYNGEE. CDR3 length: 15 amino acids. Trimming shortened V by 1 base and J by 0 bases, and 10 bases separated the two germline ends. The CDR3 region is CASSVSGRLNTEAFF. The DNA for the CDR3 is TGTGCCAGCAGCGTATCCGGCAGGCTGAACACTGAAGCTTTCTTT.

The V gene is TRBV5-1, the J gene TRBJ2-7, with 7 bases aligning to TRBD1. Germline trimming cut 4 bases from V and 4 bases from J; bases unmatched to any gene: 5. Germline loops: CDR1 SGHRS, CDR2 YFSETQ. The CDR3 has 13 amino acids. Here the CDR3 DNA reads TGCGCCAGCAGCCTCACGACAGGGTACGAGCAGTACGTC. Translating gives CASSLTTGYEQYV.

The chain has TRBV19 and TRBJ1-2; D is unresolved. Deletions cut 10 bases from V and 4 bases from J, with 22 bases between. The CDR3 totals 15 residues. Germline CDR1 is LNHDA and CDR2 is SQIVND (reference sequence). The CDR3 bases are TGTGCCACCTCAGTCGACCCCCCAGGAGGCTATGGCTACACCTTC. As protein: CATSVDPPGGYGYTF.

This clone was counted a single time. This chain joins TRBV18 and TRBJ1-6, with 7 positions matching TRBD1. The ends lost 2 bases at V and 9 bases at J; junction bases unmatched: 7. CDR1 and CDR2 from the germline V gene are KGHSH and LQKENI. CDR3 size: 15 residues. In DNA, the CDR3 is TGTGCCAGCTCACCAGGAAGACAGGGAGGTTCACCCCTCCACTTT. Encoded protein: CASSPGRQGGSPLHF.

This chain joins TRBV3-1 (or the pseudogene TRBV3-2) and TRBJ2-3; 8 bases match TRBD2. The junction had 8 bases not matched to a gene; V was cut back by 6 bases and J by 3 bases. The germline CDR1 and CDR2 sequences are LGHDT and YNNKEL (reference sequence). This CDR3 contains 15 residues. The CDR3 DNA follows: TGTGCCAGCAGTCCCGGGGTAGCGGGGACAGATACGCAGTATTTT. This sequence encodes CASSPGVAGTDTQYF.

V usage is TRBV27 and J usage is TRBJ2-6, with 7 positions matching TRBD1. CDR1 is MNHEY and CDR2 is SMNVEV in the germline V gene (reference sequence). This CDR3 has 18 residues. J was trimmed by 1 base and V by 6 bases; bases with no gene match: 12. Here the CDR3 reads CASSTGTARRSGANVLTF. CDR3 nucleotide sequence: TGTGCCAGCAGCACCGGGACAGCCCGTCGGTCTGGGGCCAACGTCCTGACTTTC.

The chain carries TRBV6-5 and TRBJ2-1; 8 positions match TRBD1. CDR1 is MNHEY and CDR2 is SVGAGI in the germline V gene. The CDR3 is 14 residues long. Trimming took 6 bases from V and 7 from J; bases not matched to a gene: 8. CDR3 in amino acids: CASSRDRMGNEQFF. CDR3 in DNA: TGTGCCAGCAGCCGGGACAGGATGGGGAATGAGCAGTTCTTC.